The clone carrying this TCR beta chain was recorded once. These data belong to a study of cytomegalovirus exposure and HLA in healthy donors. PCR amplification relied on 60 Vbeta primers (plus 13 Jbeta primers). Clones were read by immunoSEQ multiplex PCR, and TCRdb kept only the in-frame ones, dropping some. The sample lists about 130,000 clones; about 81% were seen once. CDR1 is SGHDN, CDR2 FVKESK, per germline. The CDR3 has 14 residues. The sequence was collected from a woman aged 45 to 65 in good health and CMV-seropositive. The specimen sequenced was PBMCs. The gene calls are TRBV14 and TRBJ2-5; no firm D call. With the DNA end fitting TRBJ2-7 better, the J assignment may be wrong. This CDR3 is CASSSQKTDYEQYF. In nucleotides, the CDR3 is TGTGCCAGCAGCTCACAGAAAACGGACTACGAGCAGTACTTC.